A selection of T cell receptor beta chains follows, all from one sample in a study of T cell repertoires in cytomegalovirus infection. These receptors lack a known antigen. TCRdb independently ran MiXCR on the reads; one entry per CDR3 protein. The sample records approximately 390,000 distinct CDR3 sequences, roughly a third being singletons. The sequencing used cultured PBMCs, collected from culture after CMV antigen stimulation. The origin of the receptors is a human donor in good health (CMV status not recorded). Some clones in this sample may be carry-over from other donors' samples. CDR3s include the opening cysteine and the closing phenylalanine or tryptophan. Fields, in order: clone size, V gene, J gene, CDR3 length, CDR3 protein. Rows give clone size only sometimes, using once, few, many, or a class for an expanded clone.

size: once; V: TRBV6-6; J: TRBJ2-1; length: 12; CDR3: CASSQGAGEQFF
size: NA; V: TRBV12-3/TRBV12-4; J: TRBJ2-5; length: 16; CDR3: CASSSELAGGKETQYF
size: few; V: TRBV12-3/TRBV12-4; J: TRBJ1-2; length: 13; CDR3: CASSLGGVGGYTF
size: NA; V: TRBV15; J: TRBJ2-5; length: 15; CDR3: CATSRDVGYQETQYF
size: few; V: TRBV7-2; J: TRBJ2-1; length: 16; CDR3: CASSSRRESSYNEQFF
size: NA; V: TRBV2; J: TRBJ2-3; length: 20; CDR3: CASSERFGRIHTTPHDTQYF
size: NA; V: TRBV27; J: TRBJ1-5; length: 14; CDR3: CASSVEGSHQPQHF
size: NA; V: TRBV29-1; J: TRBJ2-5; length: 15; CDR3: CSVEDLAVHQETQYF
size: few; V: TRBV7-2; J: TRBJ1-3; length: 15; CDR3: CASSFDGHSGNTIYF
size: NA; V: TRBV10-3; J: TRBJ1-2; length: 15; CDR3: CAISESGQGYYGYTF
size: few; V: TRBV19; J: TRBJ2-7; length: 17; CDR3: CASTHRAQAKTPYEQYF
size: NA; V: TRBV6-2/TRBV6-3; J: TRBJ1-5; length: 15; CDR3: CASSYSGVGGQPQHF
size: few; V: TRBV11-2; J: TRBJ1-6; length: 14; CDR3: CASSLYYRLRPLHF
size: NA; V: TRBV12-3/TRBV12-4; J: TRBJ1-1; length: 14; CDR3: CASSLGRENTEAFF
size: NA; V: TRBV12-3/TRBV12-4; J: TRBJ1-1; length: 14; CDR3: CASSLAAGVGKAFF
size: NA; V: TRBV5-1; J: TRBJ2-5; length: 15; CDR3: CASSLVPSGSETQYF
size: few; V: TRBV12-3/TRBV12-4; J: TRBJ1-1; length: 11; CDR3: CASSSILEAFF
size: NA; V: TRBV27; J: TRBJ1-5; length: 14; CDR3: CASSSAGGDQPQHF
size: NA; V: TRBV7-9; J: TRBJ2-3; length: 15; CDR3: CASSQGSRGADTQYF
size: many; V: TRBV7-2; J: TRBJ2-6; length: 17; CDR3: CASSPTGGASGANVLTF
size: NA; V: TRBV7-9; J: TRBJ2-4; length: 17; CDR3: CASSPPLAGIHLNIQYF
size: few; V: TRBV11-1; J: TRBJ2-7; length: 18; CDR3: CASSKTITTASGIYEQYF
size: NA; V: TRBV14; J: TRBJ1-1; length: 15; CDR3: CASSQRQGPRAEAFF
size: NA; V: TRBV5-1; J: TRBJ2-1; length: 14; CDR3: CASTIAGSYNEQFF
size: few; V: TRBV2; J: TRBJ1-2; length: 14; CDR3: CADKGLAETYGYTF
size: NA; V: TRBV30; J: TRBJ1-1; length: 13; CDR3: CAWIPRGGPEAFF
size: NA; V: TRBV20-1; J: TRBJ2-1; length: 14; CDR3: CSARMGLAYNEQFF
size: NA; V: TRBV5-6; J: TRBJ1-5; length: 15; CDR3: CASSRLGGNNQPQHF
size: NA; V: TRBV24-1; J: TRBJ2-3; length: 15; CDR3: CATSDNAAHTDTQYF
size: NA; V: TRBV2; J: TRBJ2-1; length: 17; CDR3: CASSEGPPTSSYNEQFF
size: few; V: TRBV28; J: TRBJ1-5; length: 16; CDR3: CASSLQGSSSNQPQHF
size: many; V: TRBV28; J: TRBJ2-7; length: 17; CDR3: CASSLSQARVFHYEQYF
size: few; V: TRBV7-2; J: TRBJ2-5; length: 16; CDR3: CASSLGLAGPQETQYF
size: NA; V: TRBV7-2; J: TRBJ2-7; length: 13; CDR3: CASSFRVAGEQYF
size: NA; V: TRBV19; J: TRBJ2-1; length: 15; CDR3: CASSILPGLYNEQFF
size: few; V: TRBV29-1; J: TRBJ1-1; length: 12; CDR3: CSVDPSHDTAFF
size: few; V: TRBV6-2/TRBV6-3; J: TRBJ2-1; length: 15; CDR3: CASSTTGRVSDEQFF
size: few; V: TRBV28; J: TRBJ2-1; length: 16; CDR3: CASLGGSGFRYNEQFF
size: NA; V: TRBV19; J: TRBJ1-1; length: 14; CDR3: CASSIDSVNTEAFF
size: few; V: TRBV6-2/TRBV6-3; J: TRBJ1-6; length: 14; CDR3: CASSDRVGNSPLHF
size: NA; V: TRBV28; J: TRBJ1-2; length: 13; CDR3: CASSSDRGGGYTF
size: NA; V: TRBV24-1; J: TRBJ2-3; length: 15; CDR3: CATSELAGATDTQYF
size: NA; V: TRBV2; J: TRBJ1-3; length: 15; CDR3: CASSEGPGSGNTIYF
size: NA; V: TRBV12-3/TRBV12-4; J: TRBJ2-1; length: 15; CDR3: CASRNSGTSGIRPFF